A selection of T cell receptor beta chains follows, all from one sample in a study of shared clonotypes between healthy human individuals. Sequencing used immunoSEQ multiplex PCR; TCRdb keeps in-frame clones, though not all of them. The sample contains 2 million to 2.5 million clones, approximately 95% of which appear only once. Material for sequencing was naive CD8+ T cells sorted from blood. These receptors all come from a man aged 18 to 29 in good health. Both conserved end residues are part of each CDR3.

cdr3_length j_call v_call cdr3_aa
13 TRBJ1-2 TRBV12-5 CASGKDRNYGYTF
16 TRBJ2-3 TRBV10-1 CASSESEGVTTDTQYF
14 TRBJ2-5 TRBV7-2 CASSPWTAQETQYF
14 TRBJ2-7 TRBV19 CASSSAPGPYEQYF
14 TRBJ2-3 TRBV6-1 CASKSSGYTDTQYF
16 TRBJ2-2 TRBV7-7 CASSSQTVANTGELFF
15 TRBJ2-7 TRBV11-2 CASSLEGGAGYEQYF
17 TRBJ2-3 TRBV29-1 CSVEGLAGGPRTDTQYF
15 TRBJ2-7 TRBV7-2 CASSVLPGQGDEQYF
14 TRBJ2-7 TRBV19 CASSILGTAYEQYF
17 TRBJ2-1 TRBV5-1 CASSEGLAGVEYNEQFF
18 TRBJ2-3 TRBV7-3 CASSPGTLPGSSTDTQYF
16 TRBJ2-7 TRBV7-8 CASSYNQMQIDYEQYF
16 TRBJ1-2 TRBV7-9 CASSLSWRGQGSGYTF
15 TRBJ1-1 TRBV7-2 CASSLVRGGATEAFF
12 TRBJ1-2 TRBV6-1 CASQRLFGGYTF
16 TRBJ2-7 TRBV28 CASSPGLAGPTYEQYF
14 TRBJ2-1 TRBV5-5 CASRIGTDYNEQFF
13 TRBJ2-1 TRBV2 CASTPGRNGEQFF
13 TRBJ2-7 TRBV5-1 CASSLRLAHEQYF
16 TRBJ2-1 TRBV27 CASSPVTVTSVNEQFF
13 TRBJ2-5 TRBV5-1 CASRQGVGETQYF
17 TRBJ2-3 TRBV7-2 CASSLVPTSGSTDTQYF
13 TRBJ1-4 TRBV5-6 CASSWTVTGILFF
16 TRBJ2-2 TRBV7-6 CASSLEGGLNTGELFF
15 TRBJ2-7 TRBV28 CASSLMGGQDYEQYF
13 TRBJ2-7 TRBV11-1 CASSLGQLYEQYF
14 TRBJ2-1 TRBV11-2 CASSFLAERDEQFF
14 TRBJ2-3 TRBV30 CAWSVLGSTDTQYF
17 TRBJ2-1 TRBV7-9 CASSLSTGGPSYNEQFF
13 TRBJ2-7 TRBV18 CASSLGSTYEQYF
13 TRBJ2-1 TRBV4-3 CASSPGGLGEQFF
17 TRBJ2-7 TRBV6-1 CASSESRDYPGSYEQYF
15 TRBJ2-7 TRBV6-1 CASSPPTGGSYEQYF
15 TRBJ2-1 TRBV7-6 CASSLTIAADNEQFF
14 TRBJ1-2 TRBV6-6 CASSYEGGNYGYTF
14 TRBJ2-7 TRBV27 CASSLGAEPYEQYF
14 TRBJ2-1 TRBV5-6 CASSFGGRYNEQFF
15 TRBJ1-2 TRBV9 CASSVEGRVKYGYTF
16 TRBJ2-5 TRBV9 CASSGLHQGDQETQYF
12 TRBJ2-3 TRBV7-9 CASSLGPDTQYF
15 TRBJ2-7 TRBV7-8 CASSFRDRSRYEQYF
15 TRBJ1-4 TRBV5-6 CASSLALYSHEKLFF
13 TRBJ1-1 TRBV28 CASSLTWDTEAFF
18 TRBJ2-3 TRBV7-3 CASSLIGLAGGRTDTQYF
15 TRBJ1-1 TRBV30 CAWTQQVGLNTEAFF
14 TRBJ1-6 TRBV27 CASRFGGDWSPLHF
13 TRBJ1-4 TRBV29-1 CSVSRGTNEKLFF
15 TRBJ2-1 TRBV11-3 CASSFRTSGLYEQFF
16 TRBJ2-3 TRBV6-5 CASSLSWGTSTDTQYF
14 TRBJ1-2 TRBV6-6 CASSTSHWRDGYTF